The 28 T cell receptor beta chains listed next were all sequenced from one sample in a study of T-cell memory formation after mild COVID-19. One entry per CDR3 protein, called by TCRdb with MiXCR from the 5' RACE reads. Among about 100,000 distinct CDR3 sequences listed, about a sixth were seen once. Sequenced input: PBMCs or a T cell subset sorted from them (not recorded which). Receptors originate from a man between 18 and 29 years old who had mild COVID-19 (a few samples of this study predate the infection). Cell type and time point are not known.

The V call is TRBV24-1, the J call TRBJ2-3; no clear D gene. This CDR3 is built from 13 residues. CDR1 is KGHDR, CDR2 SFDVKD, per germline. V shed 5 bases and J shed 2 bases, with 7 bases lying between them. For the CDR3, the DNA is TGTGCCACCAGTGTACCCGCCACAGATACGCAGTATTTT. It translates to CATSVPATDTQYF.

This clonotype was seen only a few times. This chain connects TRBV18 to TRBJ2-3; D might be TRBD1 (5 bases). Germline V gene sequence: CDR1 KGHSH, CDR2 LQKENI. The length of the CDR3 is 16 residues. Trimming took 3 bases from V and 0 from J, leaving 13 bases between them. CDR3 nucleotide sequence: TGTGCCAGCTCACCTTGGGGCGGAGCTAGCACAGATACGCAGTATTTT. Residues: CASSPWGGASTDTQYF.

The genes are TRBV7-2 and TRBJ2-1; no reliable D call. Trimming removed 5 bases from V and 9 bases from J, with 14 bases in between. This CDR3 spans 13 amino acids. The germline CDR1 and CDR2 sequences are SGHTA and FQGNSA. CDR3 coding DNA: TGTGCCAGCAGCGTCGCAGTGTTTGGTGAGCAGTTCTTC. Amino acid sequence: CASSVAVFGEQFF. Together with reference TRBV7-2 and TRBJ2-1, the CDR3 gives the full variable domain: GAGVSQSPSNKVTEKGKDVELRCDPISGHTALYWYRQSLGQGLEFLIYFQGNSAPDKSGLPSDRFSAERTGGSVSTLTIQRTQQEDSAVYLCASSVAVFGEQFFGPGTRLTVL.

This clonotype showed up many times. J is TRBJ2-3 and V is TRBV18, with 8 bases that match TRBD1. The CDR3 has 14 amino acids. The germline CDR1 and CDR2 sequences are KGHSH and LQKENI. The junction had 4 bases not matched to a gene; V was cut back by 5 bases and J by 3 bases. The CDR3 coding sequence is TGTGCCAGCTCAAGGCAGGGGGCGACAGATACGCAGTATTTT. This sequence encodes CASSRQGATDTQYF.

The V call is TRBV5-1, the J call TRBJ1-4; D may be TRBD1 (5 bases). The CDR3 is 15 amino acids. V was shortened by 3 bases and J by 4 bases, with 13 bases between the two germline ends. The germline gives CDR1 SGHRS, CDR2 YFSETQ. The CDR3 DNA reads TGCGCCAGCAGCTATGCGGACACGAATAATGAAAAACTGTTTTTT. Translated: CASSYADTNNEKLFF. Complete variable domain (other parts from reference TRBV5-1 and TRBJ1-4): KAGVTQTPRYLIKTRGQQVTLSCSPISGHRSVSWYQQTPGQGLQFLFEYFSETQRNKGNFPGRFSGRQFSNSRSEMNVSTLELGDSALYLCASSYADTNNEKLFFGSGTQLSVL.

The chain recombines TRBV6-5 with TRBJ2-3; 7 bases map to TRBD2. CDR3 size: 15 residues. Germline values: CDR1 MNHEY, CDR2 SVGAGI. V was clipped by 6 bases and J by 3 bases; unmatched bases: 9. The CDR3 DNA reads TGTGCCAGCAGCCACACGGGGGAGGGGACAGATACGCAGTATTTT. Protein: CASSHTGEGTDTQYF.

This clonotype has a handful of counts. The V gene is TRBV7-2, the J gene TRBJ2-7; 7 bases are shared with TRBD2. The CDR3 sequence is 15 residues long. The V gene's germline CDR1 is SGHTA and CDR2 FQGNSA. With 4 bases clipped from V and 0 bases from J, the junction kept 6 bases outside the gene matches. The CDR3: CASSSYGGDSYEQYF. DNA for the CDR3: TGTGCCAGCAGCTCATATGGGGGGGACTCCTACGAGCAGTACTTC.

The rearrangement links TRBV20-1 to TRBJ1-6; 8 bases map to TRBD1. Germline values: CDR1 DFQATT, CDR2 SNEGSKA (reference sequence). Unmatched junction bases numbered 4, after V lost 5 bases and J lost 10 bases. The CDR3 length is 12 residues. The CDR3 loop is CSARQGISPLHF. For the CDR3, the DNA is TGCAGTGCTCGACAGGGGATCTCACCCCTCCACTTT.

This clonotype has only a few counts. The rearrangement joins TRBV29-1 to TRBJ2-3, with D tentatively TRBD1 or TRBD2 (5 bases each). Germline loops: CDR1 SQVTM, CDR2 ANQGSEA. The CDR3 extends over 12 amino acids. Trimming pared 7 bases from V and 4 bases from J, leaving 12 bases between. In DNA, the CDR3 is TGCAGCGCCTTAAGGGACGCAGATACGCAGTATTTT. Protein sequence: CSALRDADTQYF.

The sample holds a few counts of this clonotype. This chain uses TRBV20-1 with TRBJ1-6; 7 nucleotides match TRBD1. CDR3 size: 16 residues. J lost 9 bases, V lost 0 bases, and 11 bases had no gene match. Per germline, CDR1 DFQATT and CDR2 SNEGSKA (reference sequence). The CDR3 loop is CSARDLTSGGFSPLHF. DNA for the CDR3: TGCAGTGCTAGAGATCTGACATCAGGGGGTTTTTCACCCCTCCACTTT.

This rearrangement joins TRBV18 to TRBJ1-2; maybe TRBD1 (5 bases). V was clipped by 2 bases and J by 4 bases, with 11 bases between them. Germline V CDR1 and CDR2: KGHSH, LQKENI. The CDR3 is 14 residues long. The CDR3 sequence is CASSPGTQPYGYTF. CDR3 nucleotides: TGTGCCAGCTCACCAGGGACTCAACCCTATGGCTACACCTTC.

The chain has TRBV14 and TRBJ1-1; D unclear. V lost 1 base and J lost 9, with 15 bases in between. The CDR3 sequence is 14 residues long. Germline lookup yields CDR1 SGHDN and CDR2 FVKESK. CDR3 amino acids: CASSQGGRSAKAFF. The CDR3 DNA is TGTGCCAGCAGCCAAGGAGGTAGAAGCGCGAAAGCTTTCTTT.

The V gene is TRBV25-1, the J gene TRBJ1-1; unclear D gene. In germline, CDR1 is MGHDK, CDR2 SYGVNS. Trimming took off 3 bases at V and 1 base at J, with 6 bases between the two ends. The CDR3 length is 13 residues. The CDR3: CASSDEGNTEAFF. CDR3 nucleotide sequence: TGTGCCAGCAGTGATGAGGGGAACACTGAAGCTTTCTTT.

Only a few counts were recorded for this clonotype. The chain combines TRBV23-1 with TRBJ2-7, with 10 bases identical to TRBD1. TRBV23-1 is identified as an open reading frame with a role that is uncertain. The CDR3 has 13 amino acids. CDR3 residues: CAGRTGGAEEQYF. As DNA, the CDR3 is TGCGCAGGACGGACAGGGGGTGCTGAAGAGCAGTACTTC.

The CDR3 DNA reads TGTGCCAGCAGTTCCCGTTCAGCTCAGGGGATCCAAGAGACCCAGTACTTC. It translates to CASSSRSAQGIQETQYF. The chain has TRBV6-6 and TRBJ2-5, with D possibly TRBD1 on 6 matching bases. V was shortened by 4 bases and J by 1 base, with 19 bases between the two germline ends. The CDR3 runs 17 residues. CDR1 MNHNY and CDR2 SVGAGI come from the germline V gene (reference sequence).

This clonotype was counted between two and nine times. Here the CDR3 reads CASSLGRHNEQFF. CDR3 nucleotide sequence: TGTGCCAGCAGCTTAGGACGGCACAATGAGCAGTTCTTC. The rearrangement links TRBV7-7 to TRBJ2-1, with D unclear. This CDR3 contains 13 residues. Germline V gene sequence: CDR1 SSHAT, CDR2 FNYEAQ (reference sequence). The V gene lost 1 base and the J gene lost 5 bases, with 6 bases spanning the gap. The whole variable domain, remainder taken from reference TRBV7-7 and TRBJ2-1, is GAGVSQSPRYKVTKRGQDVTLRCDPISSHATLYWYQQALGQGPEFLTYFNYEAQPDKSGLPSDRFSAERPEGSISTLTIQRTEQRDSAMYRCASSLGRHNEQFFGPGTRLTVL.

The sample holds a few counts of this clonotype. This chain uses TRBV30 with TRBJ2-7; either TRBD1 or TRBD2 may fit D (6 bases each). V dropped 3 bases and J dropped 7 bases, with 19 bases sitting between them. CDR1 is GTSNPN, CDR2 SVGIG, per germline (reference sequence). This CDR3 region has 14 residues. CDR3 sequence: CAWSPYSGAGEQYF. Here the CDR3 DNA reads TGTGCCTGGAGCCCTTATTCGGGGGCGGGTGAGCAGTACTTC. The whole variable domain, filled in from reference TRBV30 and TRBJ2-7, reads SQTIHQWPATLVQPVGSPLSLECTVEGTSNPNLYWYRQAAGRGLQLLFYSVGIGQISSEVPQNLSASRPQDRQFILSSKKLLLSDSGFYLCAWSPYSGAGEQYFGPGTRLTVT.

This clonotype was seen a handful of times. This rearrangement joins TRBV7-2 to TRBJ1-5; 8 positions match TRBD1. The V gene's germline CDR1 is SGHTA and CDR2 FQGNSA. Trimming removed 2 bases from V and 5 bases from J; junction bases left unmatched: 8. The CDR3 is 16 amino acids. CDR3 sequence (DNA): TGTGCCAGCAGCTTATCAGTCCGGGACAGGCATCAGCCCCAGCATTTT. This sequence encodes CASSLSVRDRHQPQHF.

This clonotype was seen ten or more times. The CDR3 spells CASSLDRAGLNYEQYF. The CDR3 DNA follows: TGTGCCAGCAGCTTAGATCGGGCAGGACTTAACTACGAGCAGTACTTC. The genes are TRBV11-2 and TRBJ2-7; D is possibly TRBD2 (5 bases). In germline, CDR1 is SGHAT, CDR2 FQNNGV. The V end lost 0 bases, the J end lost 3 bases, and 15 bases lay between the germline ends. CDR3 length equals 16 residues. Variable domain in full (rest from reference TRBV11-2 and TRBJ2-7): EAGVAQSPRYKIIEKRQSVAFWCNPISGHATLYWYQQILGQGPKLLIQFQNNGVVDDSQLPKDRFSAERLKGVDSTLKIQPAKLEDSAVYLCASSLDRAGLNYEQYFGPGTRLTVT.

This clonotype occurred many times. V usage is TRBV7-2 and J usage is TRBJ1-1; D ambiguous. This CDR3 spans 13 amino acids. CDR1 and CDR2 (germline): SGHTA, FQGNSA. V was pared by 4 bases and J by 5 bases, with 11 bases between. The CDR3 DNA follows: TGTGCCAGCAGCTCAGGAGTCAGAACTGAAGCTTTCTTT. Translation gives CASSSGVRTEAFF.

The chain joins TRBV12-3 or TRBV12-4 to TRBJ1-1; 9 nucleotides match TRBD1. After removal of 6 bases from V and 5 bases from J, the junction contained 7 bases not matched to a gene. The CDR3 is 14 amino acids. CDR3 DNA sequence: TGTGCCAGCAGGGCGACAGGGGGGGGGACTGAAGCTTTCTTT. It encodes CASRATGGGTEAFF.

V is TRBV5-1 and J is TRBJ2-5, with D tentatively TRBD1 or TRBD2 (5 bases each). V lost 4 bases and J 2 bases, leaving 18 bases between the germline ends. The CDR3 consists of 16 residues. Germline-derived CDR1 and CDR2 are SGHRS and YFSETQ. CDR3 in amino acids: CASSPPQGRGQETQYF. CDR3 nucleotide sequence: TGCGCCAGCAGCCCGCCCCAGGGACGTGGGCAAGAGACCCAGTACTTC.

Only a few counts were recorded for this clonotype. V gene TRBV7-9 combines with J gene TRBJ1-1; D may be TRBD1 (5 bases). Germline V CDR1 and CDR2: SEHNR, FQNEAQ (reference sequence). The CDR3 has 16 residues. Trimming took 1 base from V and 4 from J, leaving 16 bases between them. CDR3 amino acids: CASSLGGALSITEAFF. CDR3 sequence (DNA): TGTGCCAGCAGCTTAGGCGGGGCTTTATCTATCACTGAAGCTTTCTTT. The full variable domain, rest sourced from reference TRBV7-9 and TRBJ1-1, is DTGVSQNPRHKITKRGQNVTFRCDPISEHNRLYWYRQTLGQGPEFLTYFQNEAQLEKSRLLSDRFSAERPKGSFSTLEIQRTEQGDSAMYLCASSLGGALSITEAFFGQGTRLTVV.

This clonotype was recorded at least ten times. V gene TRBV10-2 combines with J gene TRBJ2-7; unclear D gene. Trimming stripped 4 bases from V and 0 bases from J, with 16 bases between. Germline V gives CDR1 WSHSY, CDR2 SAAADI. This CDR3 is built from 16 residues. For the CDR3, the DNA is TGCGCCAGCAGTGCCGGCTATGGGCCCCTCTCCTACGAGCAGTACTTC. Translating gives CASSAGYGPLSYEQYF.

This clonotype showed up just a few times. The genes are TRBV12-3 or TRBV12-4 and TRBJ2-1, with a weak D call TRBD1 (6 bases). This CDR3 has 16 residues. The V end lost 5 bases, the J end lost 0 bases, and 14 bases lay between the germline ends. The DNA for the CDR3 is TGTGCCAGCAGTCATAGGGGGAGCATCTCCTACAATGAGCAGTTCTTC. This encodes CASSHRGSISYNEQFF.

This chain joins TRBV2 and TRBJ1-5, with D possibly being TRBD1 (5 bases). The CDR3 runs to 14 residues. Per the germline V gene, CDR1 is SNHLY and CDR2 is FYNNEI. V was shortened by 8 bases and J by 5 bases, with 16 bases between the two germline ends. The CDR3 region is CASGRQSGDQPQHF. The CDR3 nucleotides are TGTGCCAGCGGTCGACAGAGCGGAGATCAGCCCCAGCATTTT.

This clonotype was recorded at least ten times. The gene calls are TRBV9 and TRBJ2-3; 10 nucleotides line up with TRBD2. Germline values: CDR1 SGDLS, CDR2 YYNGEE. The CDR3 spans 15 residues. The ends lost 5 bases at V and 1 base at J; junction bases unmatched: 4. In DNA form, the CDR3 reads TGTGCCAGCAGTACTAGCGGGGTGGGCACAGATACGCAGTATTTT. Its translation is CASSTSGVGTDTQYF. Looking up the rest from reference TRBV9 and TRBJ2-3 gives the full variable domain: DSGVTQTPKHLITATGQRVTLRCSPRSGDLSVYWYQQSLDQGLQFLIQYYNGEERAKGNILERFSAQQFPDLHSELNLSSLELGDSALYFCASSTSGVGTDTQYFGPGTRLTVL.

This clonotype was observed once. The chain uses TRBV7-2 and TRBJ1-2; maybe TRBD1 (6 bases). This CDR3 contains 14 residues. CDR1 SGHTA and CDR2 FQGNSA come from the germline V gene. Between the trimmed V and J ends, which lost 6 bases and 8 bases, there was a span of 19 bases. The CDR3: CASRPGQRLGGYTF. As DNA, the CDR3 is TGTGCCAGCAGACCCGGACAGCGTCTAGGGGGCTACACCTTC.